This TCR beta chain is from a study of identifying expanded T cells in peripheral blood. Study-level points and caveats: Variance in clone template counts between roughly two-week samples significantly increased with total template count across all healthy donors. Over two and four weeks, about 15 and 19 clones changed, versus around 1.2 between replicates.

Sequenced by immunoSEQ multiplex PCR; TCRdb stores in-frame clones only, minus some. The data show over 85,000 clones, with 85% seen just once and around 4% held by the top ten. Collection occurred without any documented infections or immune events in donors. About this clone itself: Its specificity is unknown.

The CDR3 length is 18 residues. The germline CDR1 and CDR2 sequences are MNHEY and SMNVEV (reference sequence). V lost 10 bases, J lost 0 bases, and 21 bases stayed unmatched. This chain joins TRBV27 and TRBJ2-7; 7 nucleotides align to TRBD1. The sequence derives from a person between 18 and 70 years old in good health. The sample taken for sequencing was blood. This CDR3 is CANPLGTARRERSYEQYF. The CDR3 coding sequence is TGTGCCAACCCCCTCGGGACAGCAAGAAGGGAGCGCTCCTACGAGCAGTACTTC.